This T cell receptor (beta chain) was sequenced during a study of cytotoxic CD8 clonotypes in ibrutinib-treated CLL listed by TCRdb under 2021. In the study overall: The cohort included more than 14 treatment-naive and some twelve relapsed/refractory patients; some 18 were IGHV unmutated. Partial responses were observed in some 24 patients and complete responses in 2; after a median follow-up of 68 months, remission was maintained in around 14 patients and progression was observed in some 12. Samples at response were collected after a median of about twelve months of treatment, with a range of about 6 to 40 months. Samples averaged approximately 260,000 productive templates and 94,082 productive rearrangements. Of the approximately 86 participants in the trial, 25 to 30 had longitudinal samples available. Cryopreserved peripheral blood mononuclear cells were obtained prior to treatment, at the time of response, and at either disease progression or sustained remission. Every sample from remission and from progressive disease was obtained while the patients were still on ibrutinib.

The time point tag for this specimen amounts to: about a year on ibrutinib. For TCR beta library preparation, roughly 2.2 micrograms of genomic DNA were isolated from cryopreserved PBMCs. High-throughput TCR beta sequencing was performed on longitudinal blood samples from CLL patients receiving ibrutinib monotherapy. The patients took part in an open-label, single-center phase 2 trial of ibrutinib monotherapy. Comments on this clone: The clone's antigen remains unknown. Base qualities were left out, and no much larger clone turns up one base away.

On a MiSeq, deep resolution sequencing aimed for a depth between 1 in 1 million and 1 in 200,000 T cells, with each clonotype covered approximately 10x on average. The immunoSEQ hsTCRB Kit was used to generate the TCR beta libraries. The paper's processing steps were these. The data were analyzed with ImmunoSEQ Analyzer and ImmunoSEQ Data Assistant, and V, D and J gene assignments followed IMGT definitions. Clonality, which ranges from 0 to 1, was calculated by subtracting the normalized Shannon entropy of productive rearrangement frequencies from one. Public clonotype analysis was restricted to overrepresented clonotypes comprising at least 0.05% of each patient's repertoire. Some 13 age-matched healthy donor repertoires from immuneACCESS were used as controls for clonality. Imported from immuneACCESS, the table was reduced by TCRdb to in-frame sequences with V and J called. These copies leave out some clones; in studies compared against another copy, an unresolved V gene accounts for under half, and the cause of the remainder is not known. V and J calls and clone size are those listed in that table; D and trimming were worked out from the DNA. The sample profile shows more than 200,000 clones; just over 70% of them were found once. The biggest ten clones account for 5.5% to 6% of the sample.

Measured from the cysteine to the phenylalanine, the CDR3 is 17 residues long. Of all the DNA, just the CDR3 is kept, 51 bases in frame from base 1. Trimming takes 3 bases off V and 5 bases off J; junction bases not matched to a gene: 15. CDR1 and CDR2 are read off the germline V gene as SGHRS and YFSETQ. Here is what the overall study found, with its caveats: At ibrutinib response clonality went up, during sustained remission it held steady, and at progression it dropped back toward baseline. Public clonotypes were rare and either shrank or stayed stable during treatment, and the rise in clonality at ibrutinib response reflected expansion of private clonotypes. Sampling times were not matched between patients in sustained remission and patients whose disease was progressing, and lymph node repertoires were not examined. At baseline, clonality was higher than in age-matched healthy donors and showed a strong correlation with circulating CD8+ T-cell counts.

This sequence was found in a human donor with chronic lymphocytic leukemia. Sequencing was performed on PBMCs, taken after 12 months of ibrutinib treatment. The chain uses TRBV5-1 and TRBJ1-1; TRBD1 aligns with 8 central bases. The DNA is TGCGCCAGCAGCTCATTGGGCGGGGGACAGGTTGGAACTGAAGCTTTCTTT. Protein translation: CASSSLGGGQVGTEAFF. The entire variable domain, with the stretches around the CDR3 drawn from the reference TRBV5-1 and TRBJ1-1 proteins, is KAGVTQTPRYLIKTRGQQVTLSCSPISGHRSVSWYQQTPGQGLQFLFEYFSETQRNKGNFPGRFSGRQFSNSRSEMNVSTLELGDSALYLCASSSLGGGQVGTEAFFGQGTRLTVV.